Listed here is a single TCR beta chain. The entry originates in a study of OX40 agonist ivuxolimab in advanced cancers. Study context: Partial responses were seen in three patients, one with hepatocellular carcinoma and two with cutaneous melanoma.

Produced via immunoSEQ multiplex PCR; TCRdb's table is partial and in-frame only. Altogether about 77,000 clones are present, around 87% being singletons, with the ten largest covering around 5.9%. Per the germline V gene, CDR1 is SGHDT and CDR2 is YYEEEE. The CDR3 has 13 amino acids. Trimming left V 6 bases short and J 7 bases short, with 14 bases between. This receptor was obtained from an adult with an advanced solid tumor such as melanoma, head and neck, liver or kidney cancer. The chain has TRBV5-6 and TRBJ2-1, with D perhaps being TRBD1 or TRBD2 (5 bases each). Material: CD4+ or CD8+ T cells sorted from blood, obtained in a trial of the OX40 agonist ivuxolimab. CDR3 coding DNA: TGTGCCAGCACCCGGGACGGGCCTAATGAGCAGTTCTTC. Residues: CASTRDGPNEQFF.